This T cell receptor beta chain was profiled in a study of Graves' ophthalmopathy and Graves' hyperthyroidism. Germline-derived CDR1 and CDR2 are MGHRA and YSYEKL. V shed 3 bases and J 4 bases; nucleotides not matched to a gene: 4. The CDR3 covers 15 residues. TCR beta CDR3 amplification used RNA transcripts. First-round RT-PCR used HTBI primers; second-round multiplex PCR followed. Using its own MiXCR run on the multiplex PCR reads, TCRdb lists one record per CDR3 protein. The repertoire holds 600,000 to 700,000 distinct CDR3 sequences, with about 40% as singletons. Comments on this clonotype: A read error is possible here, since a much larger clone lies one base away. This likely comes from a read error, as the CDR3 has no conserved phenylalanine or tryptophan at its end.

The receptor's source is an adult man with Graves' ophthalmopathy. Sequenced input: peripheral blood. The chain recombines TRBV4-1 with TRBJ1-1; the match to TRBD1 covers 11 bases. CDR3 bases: TGCGCCAGCAGCCAGGACAGGGGGCGAGGCACTGAAGCTTTCGTT. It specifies CASSQDRGRGTEAFV.